Below are 20 T cell receptor beta chains sequenced from a single sample in a study of T cells in pancreatic ductal adenocarcinoma. Selected pancreatic ductal adenocarcinoma patients had undergone surgery without neoadjuvant therapy. TCRdb keeps only in-frame clones here, not all; method: immunoSEQ multiplex PCR. The sample records about 100,000 clones, 90% to 95% being singletons. The material sequenced was PBMCs. These receptors all come from a human donor with pancreatic ductal adenocarcinoma.

The chain uses TRBV2 and TRBJ1-5, with D unclear. From germline, CDR1 is SNHLY and CDR2 FYNNEI. The CDR3 totals 13 residues. Trimming shortened V by 8 bases and J by 6 bases, and 14 bases separated the two germline ends. The CDR3 sequence: CASGRATIQPQHF. CDR3 DNA: TGTGCCAGCGGGAGAGCCACCATTCAGCCCCAGCATTTT.

The rearrangement uses TRBV18 and TRBJ1-3; D possibly corresponds to TRBD1 (6 bases). The V gene lost 2 bases and the J gene lost 7 bases, with 12 bases spanning the gap. Germline V CDR1 and CDR2: KGHSH, LQKENI. The CDR3 sequence is 14 residues long. CDR3 protein: CASSPSRGGNTIYF. As DNA, the CDR3 is TGTGCCAGCTCACCAAGCAGGGGAGGGAACACCATATATTTT.

The chain carries TRBV6-5 and TRBJ1-1; TRBD1 aligns across 8 bases. Germline V gene lookup returns CDR1 MNHEY and CDR2 SVGAGI. The ends lost 0 bases at V and 5 bases at J; junction bases unmatched: 2. The CDR3 runs 14 residues. The CDR3 region has the DNA TGTGCCAGCAGTTACTCCAGGGGGCGGACTGAAGCTTTCTTT. Its translation: CASSYSRGRTEAFF.

This clone was seen only once. V usage is TRBV4-1 and J usage is TRBJ2-2, with TRBD1 identical over 10 bases. Germline assignment: CDR1 MGHRA and CDR2 YSYEKL. The CDR3 consists of 16 residues. V lost 4 bases, J lost 4 bases, and 6 bases stayed unmatched. This CDR3 reads CASSPQGTGATGELFF. The CDR3 DNA reads as TGCGCCAGCAGCCCCCAGGGGACAGGGGCCACCGGGGAGCTGTTTTTT.

This chain's CDR3 is CASSFSRGLAAYEQYF. CDR3 DNA sequence: TGTGCCAGCAGTTTTTCAAGAGGACTAGCCGCCTACGAGCAGTACTTC. The chain couples TRBV27 to TRBJ2-7, with 8 bases identical to TRBD2. V lost 3 bases to trimming and J lost 2 bases; unmatched junction nucleotides: 9. This CDR3 comprises 16 residues. Germline CDR1 is MNHEY and CDR2 is SMNVEV (reference sequence).

This chain uses TRBV15 with TRBJ1-5; a weak D match, TRBD1 (5 bases). The CDR3 loop spans 15 amino acids. The V gene lost 5 bases and the J gene lost 0 bases, with 11 bases spanning the gap. In germline, CDR1 is LNHNV, CDR2 YYDKDF (reference sequence). This CDR3 reads CATSPGGVSNQPQHF. Here the CDR3 DNA reads TGTGCCACCAGCCCTGGGGGGGTTAGCAATCAGCCCCAGCATTTT.

CDR3 in DNA: TGTGCCAGCAGCCCTGGACAGGGGGCAAGCCAGCCCCAGCATTTT. It codes for CASSPGQGASQPQHF. The chain employs TRBV27 and TRBJ1-5, with 11 positions matching TRBD1. The CDR3 consists of 15 residues. J gave up 7 bases and V 6 bases, and 8 bases lay outside the gene matches. Germline CDR1 MNHEY, CDR2 SMNVEV (reference sequence).

The chain has TRBV14 and TRBJ2-7, with no clear D. This CDR3 region has 11 residues. Trimming shortened V by 3 bases and J by 3 bases, and 3 bases separated the two germline ends. Germline lookup yields CDR1 SGHDN and CDR2 FVKESK. In DNA, the CDR3 is TGTGCCAGCAGCCACCACTACGAGCAGTACTTC. This sequence encodes CASSHHYEQYF.

V usage is TRBV18 and J usage is TRBJ2-7, with TRBD1 matching over 8 bases. In germline, CDR1 is KGHSH, CDR2 LQKENI. V lost 3 bases, J lost 3 bases, and 13 bases stayed unmatched. The CDR3 consists of 17 residues. The CDR3 bases are TGTGCCAGCTCACCCCTCGGGTCCGGGACAGGACGCTACGAGCAGTACTTC. Its translation is CASSPLGSGTGRYEQYF.

The V and J genes are TRBV4-3 and TRBJ2-3, with 7 bases lining up with TRBD2. Germline CDR1 is LGHNA and CDR2 is YSLEER. J lost 2 bases, V lost 4 bases, and 12 bases had no gene match. The CDR3 contains 17 residues. The CDR3 spells CASSPTPASGPTDTQYF. The CDR3 DNA sequence: TGCGCCAGCAGCCCAACTCCCGCTAGCGGACCCACAGATACGCAGTATTTT.

This clone appeared a single time. The chain employs TRBV4-2 and TRBJ2-1; the match to TRBD1 covers 7 bases. Looked up from germline, CDR1 is LGHNA and CDR2 is YNFKEQ. Losses at the gene ends were 4 bases for V and 7 bases for J; bases not matched to a gene: 10. This CDR3 is 15 amino acids long. CDR3 loop: CASSRLRQGWNEQFF. The CDR3 DNA sequence: TGTGCCAGCAGCCGCTTAAGACAGGGATGGAATGAGCAGTTCTTC.

J is TRBJ1-4 and V is TRBV10-2, with 8 bases aligning to TRBD1. The CDR3 consists of 14 residues. CDR1 is WSHSY, CDR2 SAAADI, per germline. Unmatched junction bases numbered 10, after V lost 8 bases and J lost 8 bases. This CDR3 reads CASYSGQGHEKLFF. CDR3 DNA: TGCGCCAGCTATTCCGGACAGGGACACGAAAAACTGTTTTTT.

The V call is TRBV4-1, the J call TRBJ2-2; TRBD1 matches at 8 bases. CDR1 and CDR2 (germline): MGHRA, YSYEKL. The CDR3 loop spans 15 amino acids. V lost 2 bases, J lost 4 bases, and 3 bases stayed unmatched. The CDR3 DNA is TGCGCCAGCAGCCAAAAGACAGGGGTCACCGGGGAGCTGTTTTTT. Its translation is CASSQKTGVTGELFF.

This sequence joins TRBV30 and TRBJ1-2; D perhaps matches TRBD1 (5 bases). Germline CDR1 is GTSNPN and CDR2 is SVGIG (reference sequence). The CDR3 totals 14 residues. Trimming cost V 2 bases and J 2 bases, with 12 bases left between them. The CDR3 is CAWSRGGRNYGYTF. CDR3 bases: TGTGCCTGGAGTCGTGGGGGGAGAAACTATGGCTACACCTTC.

V usage is TRBV4-1 and J usage is TRBJ1-4; TRBD1 might be the D (5 bases). V lost 3 bases and J lost 3, with 11 bases in between. The CDR3 is made up of 15 amino acids. The V gene's germline CDR1 is MGHRA and CDR2 YSYEKL. DNA of the CDR3: TGCGCCAGCAGCCATCGTCAGGGATCTAATGAAAAACTGTTTTTT. Its protein is CASSHRQGSNEKLFF.

The chain recombines TRBV29-1 with TRBJ2-3, with 7 positions matching TRBD2. CDR3 size: 15 residues. Germline V gene data show CDR1 as SQVTM and CDR2 as ANQGSEA. Trimming at V came to 3 bases and at J to 3 bases, leaving 9 bases not matched to a gene. CDR3 nucleotides: TGCAGCGTTGACCCTAGACTAGCAGGGACAGATACGCAGTATTTT. This gives the protein CSVDPRLAGTDTQYF.

The rearrangement links TRBV28 to TRBJ1-3, with D possibly TRBD1 on 6 matching bases. V was clipped by 5 bases and J by 4 bases, with 12 bases between them. Germline CDR1 and CDR2: MDHEN and SYDVKM. CDR3 length: 14 residues. This chain's CDR3 is CASSTGTIGNTIYF. CDR3 in DNA: TGTGCCAGCAGTACAGGGACCATCGGAAACACCATATATTTT. Combining the CDR3 with reference TRBV28 and TRBJ1-3 gives the whole variable domain DVKVTQSSRYLVKRTGEKVFLECVQDMDHENMFWYRQDPGLGLRLIYFSYDVKMKEKGDIPEGYSVSREKKERFSLILESASTNQTSMYLCASSTGTIGNTIYFGEGSWLTVV.

The chain links TRBV27 to TRBJ2-2; D unresolved. The CDR3 length is 13 residues. CDR1 is MNHEY and CDR2 is SMNVEV in the germline V gene (reference sequence). V was trimmed by 5 bases and J by 1 base, leaving 5 bases between them. The CDR3 region has the DNA TGTGCCAGCAGTAGACAGAACACCGGGGAGCTGTTTTTT. It is translated as CASSRQNTGELFF.

The CDR3 region has the DNA TGTGCCAGCAGTCCCACGGGAGGGGGATATGGCTACACCTTC. Its protein is CASSPTGGGYGYTF. The V gene is TRBV6-5, the J gene TRBJ1-2; a possible D gene is TRBD1 (6 bases). CDR3 size: 14 residues. The germline gives CDR1 MNHEY, CDR2 SVGAGI. Trimming removed 5 bases from V and 5 bases from J, with 15 bases in between.

V and J are TRBV7-9 and TRBJ2-2; D possibly corresponds to TRBD1 (5 bases). Germline assignment: CDR1 SEHNR and CDR2 FQNEAQ (reference sequence). The CDR3 extends over 13 amino acids. Between the trimmed V and J ends, which lost 3 bases and 8 bases, there was a span of 10 bases. This chain's CDR3 is CASSFIGAGELFF. In DNA, the CDR3 is TGTGCCAGCAGCTTCATAGGGGCAGGGGAGCTGTTTTTT.